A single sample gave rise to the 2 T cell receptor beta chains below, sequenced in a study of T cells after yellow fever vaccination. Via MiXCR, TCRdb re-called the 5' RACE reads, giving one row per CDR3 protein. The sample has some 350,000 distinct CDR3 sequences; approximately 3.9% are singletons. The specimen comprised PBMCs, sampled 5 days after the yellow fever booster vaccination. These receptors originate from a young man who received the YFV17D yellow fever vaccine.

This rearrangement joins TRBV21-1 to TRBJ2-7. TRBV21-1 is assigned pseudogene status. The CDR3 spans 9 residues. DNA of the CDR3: TGTGCCAGCAGCAAGGCGCCAGAGGTC. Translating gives CASSKAPEV.

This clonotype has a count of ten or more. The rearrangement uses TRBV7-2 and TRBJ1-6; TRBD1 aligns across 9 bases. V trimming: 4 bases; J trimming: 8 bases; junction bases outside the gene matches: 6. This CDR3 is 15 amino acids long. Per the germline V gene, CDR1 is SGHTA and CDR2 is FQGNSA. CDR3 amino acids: CASSYSGQGYSPLHF. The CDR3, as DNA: TGTGCCAGCAGCTATAGTGGACAGGGGTATTCACCCCTCCACTTT.